This T cell receptor (beta chain) is from a study of T cell changes during pregnancy in multiple sclerosis (dated by TCRdb to about 2019). In the study overall: In women with multiple sclerosis, the researchers looked at how the T cell repertoire shifted as pregnancy progressed.

The CDR3 contains 14 residues, cysteine and phenylalanine counted. Only the CDR3 DNA stays, 42 bases, in frame from base 1. CDR1 and CDR2 were assigned from the germline V gene as SGHDT and YYEEEE. The junction carries 18 bases between V and J, which are trimmed by 10 bases and 1 base respectively. Library method: the immunoSEQ multiplex PCR assay. In TCRdb, the immuneACCESS table is reduced to in-frame sequences with V and J assigned. These tables do not hold every clone; where another copy was compared, an unresolved V gene accounts for under half, and the others remain unexplained. In all, the sample holds around 20,000 clones, and 89% of those were seen once. Approximately 7.5% of the sample is in the top ten clones. Regarding this clone: It lacks a known antigen. Base qualities are missing; no much larger clone stands one base away.

Sequenced material: CD8+ T cells from peripheral blood mononuclear cells, taken in the second trimester of pregnancy. The chain joins TRBV5-6 to TRBJ2-7; the D gene is possibly TRBD1, with 5 bases matching. The receptor's source is a female donor in good health, enrolled as a control in a pregnancy study. The nucleotides are TGTGCCTGCTCAAACACTCAGGGATCCTACGAGCAGTACTTC. It is translated as CACSNTQGSYEQYF.